This section outlines one T cell receptor (beta chain) sequence together with its context. Its antigen is still unknown. V lost 2 bases and J 7 bases, leaving 12 bases between the germline ends. Germline-derived CDR1 and CDR2 are MNHNY and SVGAGI (reference sequence). The CDR3 spans 13 residues. The data were taken from a study of shared clonotypes between healthy human individuals. About the research overall: Per donor, CD8 memory used one plate, CD8 naive used two, CD4 memory used three and CD4 naive used three. Study-wide points: Several donors held about 5% of naive CD4 clonotypes in common.

The DNA input per sorted-subset replicate PCR was approximately 210 ng, corresponding to around 28,000 T cell genomes. In the authors' workflow: Sequence data from immunoSEQ were junction-only and lacked quality scores; consequently, filtering differed. Produced via immunoSEQ multiplex PCR; TCRdb's table is partial and in-frame only. That table supplies the V and J calls and clone size; D and trimming were determined from the DNA. The sample has about 180,000 clones, roughly 93% seen once. The chain has TRBV6-6 and TRBJ2-7, with D possibly matching TRBD1 (5 bases). This clonotype originated in a woman in her twenties or thirties in good health. Sequenced material: naive CD4+ T cells sorted from blood. Stated subset: CD45RA+ positively selected. The chain's CDR3 is CASSYGASGEQYF. CDR3 in DNA: TGTGCCAGCAGTTACGGGGCATCAGGAGAGCAGTACTTC.